One sample yielded the 22 T cell receptor beta chains listed below, sequenced in a study of T cells in Graves' hyperthyroidism and ophthalmopathy. Regions amplified from RNA transcripts were the TCR beta CDR3 regions. An initial round of RT-PCR targeting the TCR CDR3 relied on the HTBI primer set. TCRdb itself ran the multiplex PCR reads through MiXCR, one entry per CDR3 protein. The sample carries 660,000 or so distinct CDR3 sequences, about 20% recorded once. The sequencing input was blood. The source is a young man with Graves' ophthalmopathy.

This clonotype was detected ten times or more. The CDR3 bases are TGTGCCAGCTCCCCCGTCTCCTCCTACGAGCAGTACTTC. Protein product: CASSPVSSYEQYF. J is TRBJ2-7 and V is TRBV7-6; D remains ambiguous. This CDR3 region has 13 residues. Trimming took off 8 bases at V and 0 bases at J, with 11 bases between the two ends. Germline V gives CDR1 SGHVS, CDR2 FNYEAQ.

A single count supports this clonotype. The rearrangement joins TRBV15 to TRBJ1-3, with D uncertain. V shed 4 bases and J shed 0 bases, with 7 bases lying between them. The germline V gene encodes CDR1 LNHNV and CDR2 YYDKDF (reference sequence). This CDR3 has 14 residues. The CDR3 nucleotides are TGTGCCACCAGCACCCGGGACTCTGGAAACACCATATATTTT. It codes for CATSTRDSGNTIYF. The entire variable domain, with the rest obtained from reference TRBV15 and TRBJ1-3, is as follows: DAMVIQNPRYQVTQFGKPVTLSCSQTLNHNVMYWYQQKSSQAPKLLFHYYDKDFNNEADTPDNFQSRRPNTSFCFLDIRSPGLGDTAMYLCATSTRDSGNTIYFGEGSWLTVV.

The chain carries TRBV5-5 and TRBJ2-1, with 14 bases fitting TRBD2. CDR1 and CDR2 (germline): SGHKS, YYEKEE (reference sequence). Trimming cost V 0 bases and J 3 bases; bases outside gene matches: 5. The CDR3 is 18 residues long. CDR3 protein: CASSLGLAGGLNYNEQFF. CDR3 DNA sequence: TGTGCCAGCAGCTTGGGACTAGCGGGAGGGCTTAACTACAATGAGCAGTTCTTC.

The chain joins TRBV9 to TRBJ2-7; D is unresolved. Germline V gives CDR1 SGDLS, CDR2 YYNGEE. CDR3 length equals 15 residues. The V end was cut by 1 base, the J end by 1 base, with 12 bases between. CDR3: CASSVSYSASYEQYF. The CDR3 nucleotides read TGTGCCAGCAGCGTAAGTTACAGTGCATCCTACGAGCAGTACTTC.

Only a few counts were recorded for this clonotype. V is TRBV28 and J is TRBJ2-3, with D perhaps TRBD1 or TRBD2 (6 bases each). V was shortened by 1 base and J by 0 bases, with 17 bases between the two germline ends. This CDR3 has 18 residues. Germline V CDR1 and CDR2: MDHEN, SYDVKM. CDR3 protein: CASSLSRGLATSTDTQYF. The CDR3 nucleotides read TGTGCCAGCAGTTTATCTCGGGGGCTAGCGACTAGCACAGATACGCAGTATTTT. Full variable domain (outside the CDR3, taken from reference TRBV28 and TRBJ2-3): DVKVTQSSRYLVKRTGEKVFLECVQDMDHENMFWYRQDPGLGLRLIYFSYDVKMKEKGDIPEGYSVSREKKERFSLILESASTNQTSMYLCASSLSRGLATSTDTQYFGPGTRLTVL.

J is TRBJ2-5 and V is TRBV12-3 or TRBV12-4; 7 bases map to TRBD2. The CDR3 extends over 15 amino acids. V lost 5 bases and J lost 2; bases outside the gene matches: 8. In nucleotides, the CDR3 is TGTGCCAGCAGTCAGCTAGCGGTCCAGCAAGAGACCCAGTACTTC. Its protein is CASSQLAVQQETQYF.

The rearrangement joins TRBV2 to TRBJ2-1; TRBD1 might be the D (6 bases). From germline, CDR1 is SNHLY and CDR2 FYNNEI. V shed 0 bases and J shed 12 bases, with 9 bases lying between them. This CDR3 comprises 12 residues. The CDR3 sequence: CASSEATGRQFF. The DNA of the CDR3 is TGTGCCAGCAGTGAAGCCACAGGGAGGCAGTTCTTC.

J is TRBJ1-2 and V is TRBV28; D unclear. CDR3 length: 13 residues. Between the trimmed V and J ends, which lost 2 bases and 3 bases, there was a span of 7 bases. Germline CDR1 reads MDHEN; CDR2 reads SYDVKM. The CDR3: CASSLTEHYGYTF. CDR3 DNA: TGTGCCAGCAGTTTAACTGAACACTATGGCTACACCTTC.

Worth noting for this clonotype: At one boundary the junction diverges from the germline segment, which might be a read error. This chain joins TRBV7-9 and TRBJ2-5; perhaps TRBD1 as D (6 bases). The CDR3 spans 14 residues. Germline V gene sequence: CDR1 SEHNR, CDR2 FQNEAQ (reference sequence). The CDR3 spells CASSSGQIQGTQYF. The DNA for the CDR3 is TGTGCCAGCAGCTCCGGACAGATACAAGGGACCCAGTACTTC. The whole variable domain, filled in from reference TRBV7-9 and TRBJ2-5, reads DTGVSQNPRHKITKRGQNVTFRCDPISEHNRLYWYRQTLGQGPEFLTYFQNEAQLEKSRLLSDRFSAERPKGSFSTLEIQRTEQGDSAMYLCASSSGQIQGTQYFGPGTRLLVL.

This clonotype was counted between two and nine times. The genes are TRBV20-1 and TRBJ2-5; 13 bases agree with TRBD2. Germline V gene sequence: CDR1 DFQATT, CDR2 SNEGSKA (reference sequence). The CDR3 extends over 14 amino acids. The J segment lost 2 bases and the V segment lost 6 bases, leaving 3 bases of the junction unmatched. CDR3 coding DNA: TGCAGTGCCAGGACTAGCGGGAGTCAAGAGACCCAGTACTTC. Translating it yields CSARTSGSQETQYF.

At least ten counts were recorded for this clonotype. The rearrangement uses TRBV20-1 and TRBJ1-2; D gene uncertain. CDR1 is DFQATT and CDR2 is SNEGSKA in the germline V gene (reference sequence). This CDR3 spans 15 amino acids. The CDR3 reads CMSCEGSPVMGGYTF. In nucleotides, the CDR3 is TGCATGAGCTGTGAGGGATCGCCGGTTATGGGTGGCTACACCTTC.

The chain is built from TRBV15 and TRBJ1-5; maybe TRBD1 (6 bases). The CDR3 loop spans 15 amino acids. The ends were cut back, 6 bases at V and 5 bases at J, with 17 bases in the middle. Germline V gene sequence: CDR1 LNHNV, CDR2 YYDKDF (reference sequence). CDR3 nucleotides: TGTGCCACCAGAAAGGAGGGGGGCGTTTATCAGCCCCAGCATTTT. The encoded protein is CATRKEGGVYQPQHF.

Many counts were recorded for this clonotype. The V call is TRBV2, the J call TRBJ2-3; TRBD2 aligns across 8 bases. J gave up 1 base and V 0 bases, and 12 bases lay outside the gene matches. CDR1 is SNHLY and CDR2 is FYNNEI in the germline V gene. CDR3 length: 19 residues. This CDR3 reads CASSEAATSGPQRTDTQYF. In DNA form, the CDR3 reads TGTGCCAGCAGTGAAGCAGCCACTAGCGGACCACAACGCACAGATACGCAGTATTTT. The full variable domain, completed using reference TRBV2 and TRBJ2-3, is EPEVTQTPSHQVTQMGQEVILRCVPISNHLYFYWYRQILGQKVEFLVSFYNNEISEKSEIFDDQFSVERPDGSNFTLKIRSTKLEDSAMYFCASSEAATSGPQRTDTQYFGPGTRLTVL.

This clonotype was recorded many times. The chain is built from TRBV3-1 and TRBJ2-3; 8 positions agree with TRBD2. Germline CDR1 LGHDT, CDR2 YNNKEL (reference sequence). CDR3 size: 15 residues. J gave up 6 bases and V 4 bases, and 9 bases lay outside the gene matches. DNA of the CDR3: TGTGCCAGCAGCCCCGGGACTAGTATTCGTGATACGCAGTATTTT. It specifies CASSPGTSIRDTQYF.

The V call is TRBV29-1, the J call TRBJ1-1; D is unclear. Deletions cut 5 bases from V and 5 bases from J, with 12 bases between. The germline CDR1 and CDR2 sequences are SQVTM and ANQGSEA. The CDR3 extends over 12 amino acids. Here the CDR3 reads CSVRESGTEAFF. As DNA, the CDR3 is TGCAGCGTTAGGGAAAGCGGAACTGAAGCTTTCTTT. The whole variable domain, filled in from reference TRBV29-1 and TRBJ1-1, reads SAVISQKPSRDICQRGTSLTIQCQVDSQVTMMFWYRQQPGQSLTLIATANQGSEATYESGFVIDKFPISRPNLTFSTLTVSNMSPEDSSIYLCSVRESGTEAFFGQGTRLTVV.

A single count supports this clonotype. V gene TRBV7-6 combines with J gene TRBJ1-1; TRBD1 matches at 8 bases. There are 16 residues in the CDR3. CDR1 is SGHVS and CDR2 is FNYEAQ in the germline V gene. J lost 4 bases, V lost 2 bases, and 9 bases had no gene match. The CDR3 reads CASSLLPTGEGTEAFF. CDR3 bases: TGTGCCAGCAGCTTATTACCGACAGGGGAGGGCACTGAAGCTTTCTTT.

This clonotype was seen only a few times. The rearrangement uses TRBV20-1 and TRBJ2-3, with D uncertain. The V and J ends lost 3 bases and 6 bases respectively, with 7 bases between them. CDR1 is DFQATT, CDR2 SNEGSKA, per germline (reference sequence). This CDR3 has 11 amino acids. The chain's CDR3 is CSARVGDTQYF. Written as DNA, the CDR3 is TGCAGTGCTAGGGTAGGGGATACGCAGTATTTT.

This clonotype was counted between two and nine times. This chain connects TRBV3-1 to TRBJ2-7; 8 bases are a match to TRBD2. Germline trimming cut 1 base from V and 3 bases from J; bases unmatched to any gene: 5. Germline values: CDR1 LGHDT, CDR2 YNNKEL (reference sequence). The CDR3 extends over 15 amino acids. The CDR3 nucleotides read TGTGCCAGCAGCCAAGGGAGCGGGAGCGGCTACGAGCAGTACTTC. This encodes CASSQGSGSGYEQYF.

The CDR3 here is CASRGLKSGSGEQYF. The DNA for the CDR3 is TGTGCCAGCAGGGGACTAAAGAGCGGGAGCGGCGAGCAGTACTTC. This chain joins TRBV2 and TRBJ2-7; 8 nucleotides match TRBD2. CDR3 size: 15 residues. The V segment lost 6 bases and the J segment 6 bases; nucleotides outside the gene matches: 13. From germline, CDR1 is SNHLY and CDR2 FYNNEI.

V is TRBV24-1 and J is TRBJ2-1, with D possibly matching TRBD2 (6 bases). The CDR3 consists of 13 residues. Germline V gene data show CDR1 as KGHDR and CDR2 as SFDVKD. Trimming pared 10 bases from V and 5 bases from J, leaving 14 bases between. In DNA form, the CDR3 reads TGTGCCACAATTGGGGACTGGAACAATGAGCAGTTCTTC. Translation: CATIGDWNNEQFF.

Points on this clonotype: Being one base from a much bigger clone, this may be a read error. This chain joins TRBV30 and TRBJ1-1; 11 positions match TRBD1. The germline V gene has CDR1 GTSNPN and CDR2 SVGIG (reference sequence). The CDR3 is made up of 12 amino acids. The CDR3 is CTWGQGGAEAFF. DNA for the CDR3: TGTACCTGGGGACAGGGGGGCGCTGAAGCTTTCTTT. Using reference TRBV30 and TRBJ1-1 for the parts outside the CDR3, the full variable domain is SQTIHQWPATLVQPVGSPLSLECTVEGTSNPNLYWYRQAAGRGLQLLFYSVGIGQISSEVPQNLSASRPQDRQFILSSKKLLLSDSGFYLCTWGQGGAEAFFGQGTRLTVV.

This clonotype turned up a few times. The gene calls are TRBV9 and TRBJ2-3; D gene unclear. Between the trimmed V and J ends, which lost 2 bases and 1 base, there was a span of 8 bases. Germline CDR1 is SGDLS and CDR2 is YYNGEE. The CDR3 loop spans 14 amino acids. The DNA for the CDR3 is TGTGCCAGCAGCGTGACGTCCCGCACAGATACGCAGTATTTT. Protein: CASSVTSRTDTQYF.